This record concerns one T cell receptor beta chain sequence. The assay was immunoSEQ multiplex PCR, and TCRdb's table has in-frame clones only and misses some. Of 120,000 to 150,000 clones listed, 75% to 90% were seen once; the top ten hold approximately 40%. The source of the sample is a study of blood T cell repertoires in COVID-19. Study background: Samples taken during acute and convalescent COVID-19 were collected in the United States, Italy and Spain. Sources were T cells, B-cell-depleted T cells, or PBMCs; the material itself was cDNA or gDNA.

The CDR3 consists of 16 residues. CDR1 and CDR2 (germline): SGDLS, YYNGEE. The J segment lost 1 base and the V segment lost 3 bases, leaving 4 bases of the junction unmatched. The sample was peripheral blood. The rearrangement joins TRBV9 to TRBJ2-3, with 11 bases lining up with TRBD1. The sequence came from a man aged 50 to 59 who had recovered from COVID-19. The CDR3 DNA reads TGTGCCAGCAGCGCATGGACAGGGGGCGGCACAGATACGCAGTATTTT. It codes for CASSAWTGGGTDTQYF. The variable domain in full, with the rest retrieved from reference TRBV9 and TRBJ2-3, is DSGVTQTPKHLITATGQRVTLRCSPRSGDLSVYWYQQSLDQGLQFLIQYYNGEERAKGNILERFSAQQFPDLHSELNLSSLELGDSALYFCASSAWTGGGTDTQYFGPGTRLTVL.